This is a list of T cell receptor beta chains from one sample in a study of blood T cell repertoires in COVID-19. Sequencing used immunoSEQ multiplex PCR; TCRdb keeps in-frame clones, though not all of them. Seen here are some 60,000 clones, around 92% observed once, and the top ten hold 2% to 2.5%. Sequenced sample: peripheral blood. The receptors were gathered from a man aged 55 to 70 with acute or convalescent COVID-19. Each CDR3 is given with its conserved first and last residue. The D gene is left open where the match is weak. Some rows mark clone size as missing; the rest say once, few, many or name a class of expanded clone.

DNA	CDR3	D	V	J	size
TGTGCCGTTCGTGCGTTTGGTAGCACAGATACGCAGTATTTT	CAVRAFGSTDTQYF	-	TRBV10-3	TRBJ2-3	-
TGTGCTAGTGGTTTGGAAGGACTACCGGGAGCTTTCAATGAGCAGTTCTTC	CASGLEGLPGAFNEQFF	-	TRBV12-5	TRBJ2-1	once
TGTGCCAGCAGTCACGACGGGTACAGGGTGATATGGCAGCCCCAGCATTTT	CASSHDGYRVIWQPQHF	-	TRBV6-2/TRBV6-3	TRBJ1-5	-
TGTGCCAGCAGCCTGATGACAGGGGCGAAGACCCAGTACTTC	CASSLMTGAKTQYF	TRBD1	TRBV5-4	TRBJ2-5	-
TGCGCCAGCAGCCAATCTCCAAACAGGGTTTCCAAGGGTGAGCAGTTCTTC	CASSQSPNRVSKGEQFF	-	TRBV4-1	TRBJ2-1	-
TGTGCCAGCAGTTCGGACACTTTTGAAGCTTTCTTT	CASSSDTFEAFF	-	TRBV6-2/TRBV6-3	TRBJ1-1	-
TGCAGCGTCTTCGACAGAACGGACACTGAAGCTTTCTTT	CSVFDRTDTEAFF	-	TRBV29-1	TRBJ1-1	-
TGTGCCAGCAGCTTGTTCAGGGCGCGAAATTCACCCCTCCACTTT	CASSLFRARNSPLHF	-	TRBV5-8	TRBJ1-6	-
TGTGCCAGCAGCTTGGGACCGGCAGGGAACTATGGCTACACCTTC	CASSLGPAGNYGYTF	-	TRBV5-4	TRBJ1-2	-
TGTGCCAGCAGCTTTAAGGAGAGCTCCTATAATTCACCCCTCCACTTT	CASSFKESSYNSPLHF	-	TRBV11-2	TRBJ1-6	once
TGTGCCAGCAGCCCCGGGACTAATCTAGTGACAGATACGCAGTATTTT	CASSPGTNLVTDTQYF	TRBD2	TRBV7-3	TRBJ2-3	-
TGTGCCAGTATGGGGCAGACCTACGAGCAGTACTTC	CASMGQTYEQYF	-	TRBV28	TRBJ2-7	once
TGTGCCAGCAGCGAACAGGGGCAGAACACTGAAGCTTTCTTT	CASSEQGQNTEAFF	TRBD1	TRBV7-2	TRBJ1-1	-
TGTGCCAGCAGCTCCCTCTCCAGGGGCACCGGGGAGCTGTTTTTT	CASSSLSRGTGELFF	-	TRBV7-6	TRBJ2-2	-
TGTGCCAGCAGCCCTTTTAGGAGGCTAGCGGGAGGGCTCACAGATACGCAGTATTTT	CASSPFRRLAGGLTDTQYF	TRBD2	TRBV27	TRBJ2-3	-
TGTGCCAGCAGCCCGGACAGGGGCTCCTACAATGAGCAGTTCTTC	CASSPDRGSYNEQFF	TRBD1	TRBV5-6	TRBJ2-1	-
TGTGCCAGCAGCCCCCTAGCCCAAGAGACCCAGTACTTC	CASSPLAQETQYF	-	TRBV11-3	TRBJ2-5	-
TGTGCCAGCAGTTCCAGGACAGGGAGTGCTGAAGCTTTCTTT	CASSSRTGSAEAFF	TRBD1	TRBV6-5	TRBJ1-1	-
TGTGCCAGCGAACGGACTAGCGGAGCCTACGAGCAGTACTTC	CASERTSGAYEQYF	TRBD2	TRBV3-1/TRBV3-2	TRBJ2-7	few
TGCGCCAGCAGCTTGGTTCCAGGATCGAGCAATCAGCCCCAGCATTTT	CASSLVPGSSNQPQHF	-	TRBV5-1	TRBJ1-5	-
TGTGCCAGCAGCGCTCAGGGGAACCGGGCTGAAGCTTTCTTT	CASSAQGNRAEAFF	-	TRBV5-5	TRBJ1-1	-
TGTGCCAGCAGTTATATTTCAGGGGCCTCCTACAATGAGCAGTTCTTC	CASSYISGASYNEQFF	-	TRBV28	TRBJ2-1	-
TGTGCCAGCACCATTACCGCGGACTATGGCTACACCTTC	CASTITADYGYTF	-	TRBV7-2	TRBJ1-2	-
TGTGCCAGCACCGTGGGGAGGGACCCTTCCAATGAGCAGTTCTTC	CASTVGRDPSNEQFF	TRBD2	TRBV7-8	TRBJ2-1	-
TGTGCCAGCAGCGTAGAGGGGACGGTCGGGTGGACTAGCGCCGACAATGAGCAGTTCTTC	CASSVEGTVGWTSADNEQFF	TRBD2	TRBV9	TRBJ2-1	once
TGTGCCAGCAGAGGGCGGGGGGGTGTTGGTGAAAAACTGTTTTTT	CASRGRGGVGEKLFF	-	TRBV2	TRBJ1-4	-
TGTGCCAGCTCATCACAGGGAGGCGAGCAGTACTTC	CASSSQGGEQYF	-	TRBV18	TRBJ2-7	-
TGTGCCAGCAGCTGGGGACTAGCGGGAGGGCCGGAAAATGAGCAGTTCTTC	CASSWGLAGGPENEQFF	TRBD2	TRBV7-2	TRBJ2-1	-
TGTGCCTGGAGTGTATTTTACGGGAACGAGCAGTACTTC	CAWSVFYGNEQYF	-	TRBV30	TRBJ2-7	-
TGTGCCAGCAGCTTATTACAGGAACTCAACTATGGCTACACCTTC	CASSLLQELNYGYTF	-	TRBV5-8	TRBJ1-2	-
TGTGCCAGCAGCCGAGCGCTGACAGGGGACCTTAACTATGGCTACACCTTC	CASSRALTGDLNYGYTF	TRBD1	TRBV6-2/TRBV6-3	TRBJ1-2	-
TGTGCCAGCAGCAAGGCCGCGTCAGGGGGCATAATGGACACTGAAGCTTTCTTT	CASSKAASGGIMDTEAFF	-	TRBV21-1	TRBJ1-1	-
TGTGCCAGCAGCAAAGGACTAGCGGGCAATGAGCAGTTCTTC	CASSKGLAGNEQFF	-	TRBV21-1	TRBJ2-1	-
TGTGCCAGCAGCTTGACCGGGACAGCCCTAAGGGCGACTGAAGCTTTCTTT	CASSLTGTALRATEAFF	TRBD1	TRBV5-5	TRBJ1-1	once
TGTGCCAGCAGCTCGACCGGGACAGATTTGTACGGGGCCAACGTCCTGACTTTC	CASSSTGTDLYGANVLTF	TRBD1	TRBV5-7	TRBJ2-6	once
TGTGCCAGCAGCCAAGCAGGGACTAGGTGGCTCAATGAGCAGTTCTTC	CASSQAGTRWLNEQFF	TRBD2	TRBV14	TRBJ2-1	-
TGTGCTAGTGGAGGACAGGGAAGGGAGGGGACTAGCGGGGGAATGTACTACGAGCAGTACTTC	CASGGQGREGTSGGMYYEQYF	TRBD2	TRBV12-5	TRBJ2-7	-
TGTGCCAGTAGCATGGGGACACAACAGGTGAACACTGAAGCTTTCTTT	CASSMGTQQVNTEAFF	-	TRBV19	TRBJ1-1	-
TGTGCCAGCAGTTACTCGGGACTAAATGAGCAGTTCTTC	CASSYSGLNEQFF	TRBD2	TRBV6-2/TRBV6-3	TRBJ2-1	-
TGTGCCAGCAGCCCCCCGGGCGGGCCTTACGAGCAGTACTTC	CASSPPGGPYEQYF	-	TRBV11-3	TRBJ2-7	-
TGTGCCAGCAGTTACGAGGGGACATGGAAAGGTGCGGAGCAGTACTTC	CASSYEGTWKGAEQYF	-	TRBV6-5	TRBJ2-7	-
TGTGCCAGTAGCCCCGACAGGGGAAGAGCCTACGAGCAGTACTTC	CASSPDRGRAYEQYF	TRBD1	TRBV19	TRBJ2-7	-
TGTGCCAGCAGCACAACTGGGACACTGAAGAACACTGAAGCTTTCTTT	CASSTTGTLKNTEAFF	-	TRBV9	TRBJ1-1	-
TGTGCCAGTAGGACAGGGGTCAACACCGGGGAGCTGTTTTTT	CASRTGVNTGELFF	TRBD1	TRBV5-8	TRBJ2-2	-
TGTGCCAGCAGTTCCAGAACTGTAAGCGGTTACGAGCAGTACTTC	CASSSRTVSGYEQYF	-	TRBV2	TRBJ2-7	-